This T cell receptor beta chain was sequenced in a study of STAT5B mutations in CD4+ large granular lymphocyte leukemia. Study conclusions and caveats: Top patient clones used TRBV06 genes more often: 8/27 versus 2/35 in controls. No patients shared main leukemic clonotypes, though about 24% appeared at low frequency elsewhere.

The protocol was immunoSEQ multiplex PCR, while the TCRdb copy is restricted to in-frame clones and leaves out a portion. The data show fewer than 50,000 clones, more than 70% seen once. As to this clone: Its target is unknown.

Trimming left V 6 bases short and J 0 bases short, with 13 bases between. Germline V gives CDR1 SNHLY, CDR2 FYNNEI. The CDR3 consists of 15 residues. Sequencing input: CD4+ T cells from blood buffy coats. This TCR derives from a human donor in good health. V gene TRBV2 combines with J gene TRBJ2-3; TRBD1 is a possible D gene (5 bases). The chain's CDR3 is CASRLVTASTDTQYF. The CDR3 DNA reads as TGTGCCAGCAGATTAGTGACAGCTAGCACAGATACGCAGTATTTT.